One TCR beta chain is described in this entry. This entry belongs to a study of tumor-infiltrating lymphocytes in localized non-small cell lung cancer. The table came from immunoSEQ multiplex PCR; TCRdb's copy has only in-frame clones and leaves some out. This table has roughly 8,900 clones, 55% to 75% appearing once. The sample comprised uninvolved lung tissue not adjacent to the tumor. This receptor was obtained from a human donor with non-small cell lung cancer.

In DNA, the CDR3 is TGTGCCAGTAGTGCCCGGGACAGCACAGATACGCAGTATTTT. It specifies CASSARDSTDTQYF. The rearrangement uses TRBV19 and TRBJ2-3; D might be TRBD1 or TRBD2, each matching 5 bases. Trimming removed 5 bases from V and 0 bases from J, with 9 bases in between. The germline V gene encodes CDR1 LNHDA and CDR2 SQIVND (reference sequence). This CDR3 spans 14 amino acids.